Here is one T cell receptor beta chain with its context. The antigen remains undetermined. This sample stems from a study of identical twins. From the 5' RACE reads, TCRdb called clonotypes with MiXCR, one entry per CDR3 protein. This sample has roughly 190,000 distinct CDR3 sequences; approximately 16% occur once, and the top ten carry less than 45%. Study-wide points: Carriage of fewer insertions was seen in abundant cord blood beta clonotypes, whereas memory repertoires showed none.

Every sampled donor was Caucasian and healthy. V was pared by 5 bases and J by 10 bases, with 7 bases of the junction left unmatched. This CDR3 region has 12 residues. CDR1 and CDR2 from the germline V gene are SQVTM and ANQGSEA. The same data also went into a second study, on T cells expressing NK-cell markers. That paper adds: Sorted CD3+CD56+NKG2C+, CD3+CD56+NKG2C- and CD3+CD56-NKG2C+ T cells supplied TCR beta repertoires. Clarity on HCMV specificity was lacking for the expanded NKG2C+ T cell clones.

The sequenced sample consisted of CD8+ T cells sorted from blood. The source is a woman aged 18-29 years in good health. J is TRBJ2-1 and V is TRBV29-1; 8 positions agree with TRBD2. The CDR3 loop reads CSVRLAGGEQFF. The CDR3 nucleotides read TGCAGCGTTCGCCTAGCGGGCGGGGAGCAGTTCTTC.